This T cell receptor (beta chain) emerged from a study of T-cell reconstitution after alpha-beta-depleted transplantation in children. The length of the CDR3 is 12 residues. The germline CDR1 and CDR2 sequences are MDHEN and SYDVKM. V was pared by 5 bases and J by 6 bases, with 10 bases between. The TCRbeta library incorporated unique molecular identifiers. TCRdb passed the PCR reads through MiXCR, listing each CDR3 protein once. In the table there are 350,000 to 400,000 distinct CDR3 sequences, 13% of which are singletons. The gene calls are TRBV28 and TRBJ1-1, with D tentatively TRBD1 (6 bases). Sequencing was performed on PBMCs, taken from the stem cell graft. This TCR was recovered from a human donor who donated a stem cell graft to a child with Fanconi anemia. In DNA, the CDR3 is TGTGCCAGCAGTGGGGGGCGTGCTGAAGCTTTCTTT. Encoded protein: CASSGGRAEAFF. Variable domain in full (rest from reference TRBV28 and TRBJ1-1): DVKVTQSSRYLVKRTGEKVFLECVQDMDHENMFWYRQDPGLGLRLIYFSYDVKMKEKGDIPEGYSVSREKKERFSLILESASTNQTSMYLCASSGGRAEAFFGQGTRLTVV.